These 15 T cell receptor beta chains share one sample of origin, sequenced in a study of breast tumors, draining lymph nodes, adjacent tissues. MiXCR, run by TCRdb on the multiplex PCR reads, gives a single entry per CDR3 protein. The sample records approximately 130,000 distinct CDR3 sequences, approximately 20% being singletons. Axillary draining lymph nodes of breast cancer patients supplied the node samples. Material for sequencing was axillary lymph node tissue. These receptors all come from a female donor with breast cancer. Some clones in this sample may be carry-over from other donors' samples.

A word on this clonotype: This sequence may be a read error, since a much larger clone differs from it by one base. The rearrangement links TRBV5-1 to TRBJ2-7; D possibly corresponds to TRBD2 (5 bases). Germline CDR1 and CDR2: SGHRS and YFSETQ. The length of the CDR3 is 14 residues. The CDR3 DNA is TGCGCCAGCAGCCAGTTACTAGGGCCCTACGAGCAGTGCTTC. Protein sequence: CASSQLLGPYEQCF.

Details on this clonotype: A much larger clone differs by one base, so this may be a read error. This sequence joins TRBV5-1 and TRBJ2-7; 9 bases map to TRBD1. The CDR3 runs to 14 residues. V trimming: 4 bases; J trimming: 5 bases; junction bases outside the gene matches: 7. Germline loops: CDR1 SGHRS, CDR2 YFSETQ. The CDR3 DNA reads as TGCGCCAGCAGCCCCCGGGACAGGGCACACGAGCAGTACTTC. Amino acids: CASSPRDRAHEQYF.

The sample holds many counts of this clonotype. The chain carries TRBV2 and TRBJ2-5, with TRBD1 identical over 9 bases. The CDR3 is 15 amino acids. The junction had 7 bases not matched to a gene; V was cut back by 8 bases and J by 0 bases. The germline CDR1 and CDR2 sequences are SNHLY and FYNNEI. The CDR3 sequence is CASSTGGLYQETQYF. CDR3 nucleotide sequence: TGTGCCAGCTCTACAGGGGGCCTGTACCAAGAGACCCAGTACTTC.

This clonotype was seen a few times. The rearrangement joins TRBV5-1 to TRBJ2-2, with 7 nucleotides matching TRBD1. The CDR3 spans 15 residues. V lost 4 bases and J lost 7; bases outside the gene matches: 10. CDR1 SGHRS and CDR2 YFSETQ come from the germline V gene. The CDR3 here is CASSLEQGIGGELFF. Written as DNA, the CDR3 is TGCGCCAGCAGCCTAGAACAGGGGATTGGCGGGGAGCTGTTTTTT.

Comment on this clonotype: A much larger clone differs from this one at a single base, so this may be a read error. V and J are TRBV20-1 and TRBJ2-5, with D perhaps TRBD2 (6 bases). Germline CDR1 reads DFQATT; CDR2 reads SNEGSKA (reference sequence). The CDR3 totals 13 residues. The CDR3 loop reads CNARPGTAETQYF. The CDR3 DNA reads as TGCAATGCTAGACCCGGGACTGCGGAGACCCAGTACTTC.

This clonotype was detected a few times. The V call is TRBV12-3 or TRBV12-4, the J call TRBJ2-1, with no clear D. V was cut by 1 base and J by 9 bases, with 10 bases left in between. This CDR3 is built from 13 residues. The CDR3 reads CASSLGSTSEQFF. The CDR3 region has the DNA TGTGCCAGCAGTTTAGGTAGCACGAGTGAGCAGTTCTTC.

This clonotype showed up many times. V usage is TRBV30 and J usage is TRBJ2-3, with no clear D. V lost 1 base, J lost 4 bases, and 6 bases lay in between. The length of the CDR3 is 12 residues. CDR1 and CDR2 (germline): GTSNPN, SVGIG (reference sequence). The CDR3, as DNA: TGTGCCTGGAGTGCTGCGCCAGATACGCAGTATTTT. It encodes CAWSAAPDTQYF.

This clonotype was recorded at least ten times. This chain connects TRBV3-1 to TRBJ1-3, with no clear D. Germline-derived CDR1 and CDR2 are LGHDT and YNNKEL (reference sequence). The CDR3 loop spans 15 amino acids. V was pared by 3 bases and J by 0 bases, with 9 bases between. This CDR3 reads CASSHMGDSGNTIYF. DNA for the CDR3: TGTGCCAGCAGCCACATGGGCGACTCTGGAAACACCATATATTTT. The full variable domain, with the rest looked up from reference TRBV3-1 and TRBJ1-3, is DTAVSQTPKYLVTQMGNDKSIKCEQNLGHDTMYWYKQDSKKFLKIMFSYNNKELIINETVPNRFSPKSPDKAHLNLHINSLELGDSAVYFCASSHMGDSGNTIYFGEGSWLTVV.

This clonotype was detected ten times or more. This chain joins TRBV20-1 and TRBJ2-1, with 10 nucleotides matching TRBD2. With 0 bases clipped from V and 7 bases from J, the junction kept 6 bases outside the gene matches. Germline V lookup: CDR1 DFQATT, CDR2 SNEGSKA (reference sequence). CDR3 length: 15 amino acids. DNA of the CDR3: TGCAGTGCTAGAGATATGGCTAGCGGGAGTAATGAGCAGTTCTTC. As protein: CSARDMASGSNEQFF.

To note about this clonotype: A much larger clone lies one base from this, so it may be a read error. The V call is TRBV10-3, the J call TRBJ1-3; possible D gene TRBD1, 5 bases. This CDR3 contains 13 residues. Germline assignment: CDR1 ENHRY and CDR2 SYGVKD. CDR3: CAIGDGSGNTTYF. DNA for the CDR3: TGTGCCATCGGGGACGGTTCTGGAAACACCACATATTTT.

Concerning this clonotype itself: A read error may be the cause here, since a much bigger clone is one base away. The chain has TRBV5-6 and TRBJ1-4; TRBD1 is a possible D gene (6 bases). CDR1 is SGHDT and CDR2 is YYEEEE in the germline V gene. Trimming removed 5 bases at V and 5 bases at J, with 28 bases between. This CDR3 region has 19 residues. This chain's CDR3 is CASSRRRDWGPQGNEKLFF. In nucleotides, the CDR3 is TGTGCCAGCAGTCGCCGACGGGACTGGGGGCCCCAGGGGAATGAAAAACTGTTTTTT.

At least ten counts were recorded for this clonotype. This chain connects TRBV9 to TRBJ2-1; 8 bases match TRBD1. The CDR3 spans 15 residues. The V segment lost 3 bases and the J segment 4 bases; nucleotides outside the gene matches: 6. Looked up from germline, CDR1 is SGDLS and CDR2 is YYNGEE. For the CDR3, the DNA is TGTGCCAGCAGCGCGACAGGGGAACCGTACAATGAGCAGTTCTTC. It encodes CASSATGEPYNEQFF.

Ten or more counts support this clonotype. V gene TRBV30 combines with J gene TRBJ2-5; weak D call: TRBD2 (6 bases). The length of the CDR3 is 15 residues. V was trimmed by 0 bases and J by 2 bases, leaving 13 bases between them. The germline V gene encodes CDR1 GTSNPN and CDR2 SVGIG (reference sequence). CDR3 coding DNA: TGTGCCTGGAGTGTTGGGGACTTCTTACAAGAGACCCAGTACTTC. The encoded protein is CAWSVGDFLQETQYF.

Ten or more counts support this clonotype. The V gene is TRBV5-1, the J gene TRBJ2-5; 12 bases line up with TRBD2. CDR1 is SGHRS and CDR2 is YFSETQ in the germline V gene. The V and J ends lost 1 base and 5 bases, in that order; junction bases with no gene match: 0. CDR3 length: 14 residues. CDR3 bases: TGCGCCAGCAGCTTGACTAGCGGGAGGGAGACCCAGTACTTC. It encodes CASSLTSGRETQYF.

Regarding this clonotype: This may arise from a read error, as a much more abundant clone is one base away. The chain employs TRBV20-1 and TRBJ2-6; D is possibly TRBD1 or TRBD2 (5 bases each). Looked up from germline, CDR1 is DFQATT and CDR2 is SNEGSKA (reference sequence). The CDR3 is made up of 16 amino acids. CDR3 protein: CGARDEILSGANVLTF. CDR3 nucleotide sequence: TGCGGTGCTAGGGACGAGATTCTCTCTGGGGCCAACGTCCTGACTTTC.